The sequence of this T cell receptor beta chain was determined in a study of blood T cell repertoires in COVID-19. Study overall: Sample material is recorded as cDNA or gDNA derived from T cells, B-cell-depleted T cells, or PBMCs.

The table came from immunoSEQ multiplex PCR; TCRdb's copy has only in-frame clones and leaves some out. Here the sample spans 200,000 to 250,000 clones, 82% being singletons. This clone was found a few times. With 7 bases clipped from V and 12 bases from J, the junction kept 6 bases outside the gene matches. The length of the CDR3 is 12 residues. From germline, CDR1 is WSHSY and CDR2 SAAADI. This TCR was sampled from a woman aged 60 to 75 who had recovered from COVID-19. The V and J genes are TRBV10-2 and TRBJ2-7; 13 bases map to TRBD2. Material: PBMCs or T cells enriched from blood (not recorded which). The CDR3 protein is CASKLAGGPMYF. In DNA form, the CDR3 reads TGCGCCAGCAAACTAGCGGGAGGGCCTATGTACTTC.